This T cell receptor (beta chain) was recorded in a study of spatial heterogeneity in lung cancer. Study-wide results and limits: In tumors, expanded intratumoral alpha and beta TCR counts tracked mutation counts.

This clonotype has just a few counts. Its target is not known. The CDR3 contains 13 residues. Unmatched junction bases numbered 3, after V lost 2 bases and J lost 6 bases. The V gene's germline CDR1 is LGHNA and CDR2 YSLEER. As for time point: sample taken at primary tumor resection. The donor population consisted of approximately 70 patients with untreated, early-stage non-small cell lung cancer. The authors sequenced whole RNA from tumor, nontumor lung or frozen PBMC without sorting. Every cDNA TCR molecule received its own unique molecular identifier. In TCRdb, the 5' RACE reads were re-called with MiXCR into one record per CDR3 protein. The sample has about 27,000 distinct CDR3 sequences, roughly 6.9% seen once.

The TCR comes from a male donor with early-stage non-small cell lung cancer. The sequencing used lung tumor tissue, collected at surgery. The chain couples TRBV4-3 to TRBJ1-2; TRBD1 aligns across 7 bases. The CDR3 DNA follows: TGCGCCAGCAGCCAACGACAGGGTGATGGCTACACCTTC. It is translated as CASSQRQGDGYTF.